These T cell receptor beta chains were read from a single sample in a study of cytomegalovirus exposure and HLA in healthy donors. The protocol was immunoSEQ multiplex PCR, while the TCRdb copy is restricted to in-frame clones and leaves out a portion. Of around 150,000 clones detected, around 84% appear once; the ten largest clones hold more than 1.5%. Specimen: PBMCs. The receptor set was obtained from a man between 18 and 29 years old in good health and CMV-seronegative. The CDR3 runs from the conserved cysteine through the conserved F or W. The order of the fields is D gene, J gene, CDR3 length, clone size, V gene, CDR3 protein, CDR3 DNA. The D gene is left open where the match is weak. Only some rows state a clone size, as once, few, many or a class for expanded clones.

>NA|TRBJ1-5|14|NA|TRBV10-3
CAIRGGPSGQPQHF
TGTGCCATCAGAGGCGGCCCAAGCGGTCAGCCCCAGCATTTT
>NA|TRBJ2-3|12|NA|TRBV5-1
CASSFSTDTQYF
TGCGCCAGCAGCTTCTCGACAGATACGCAGTATTTT
>TRBD2|TRBJ2-1|15|NA|TRBV7-2
CASSLTAGGGNEQFF
TGTGCCAGCAGCTTAACAGCGGGGGGTGGAAATGAGCAGTTCTTC
>TRBD2|TRBJ2-7|16|NA|TRBV10-3
CAISPVGTSGAYEQYF
TGTGCCATCAGTCCTGTCGGGACTAGCGGAGCCTACGAGCAGTACTTC
>NA|TRBJ1-1|10|NA|TRBV20-1
CSARRQEAFF
TGCAGTGCTAGAAGACAAGAAGCTTTCTTT
>TRBD1|TRBJ1-3|18|NA|TRBV4-1
CASSRTPGQTLSGNTIYF
TGCGCCAGCAGCCGAACACCGGGACAGACACTCTCTGGAAACACCATATATTTT
>TRBD1|TRBJ1-1|14|NA|TRBV7-9
CASSLQTGGTEAFF
TGTGCCAGCAGCTTACAGACAGGGGGAACTGAAGCTTTCTTT
>NA|TRBJ2-1|15|NA|TRBV19
CASSVTGRNYNEQFF
TGTGCCAGTAGTGTGACAGGGAGGAATTACAATGAGCAGTTCTTC
>NA|TRBJ2-1|20|NA|TRBV9
CASSRSTGGGLAGSYNEQFF
TGTGCCAGCAGCAGATCGACAGGGGGCGGCCTAGCGGGATCCTACAATGAGCAGTTCTTC
>TRBD1|TRBJ1-4|15|NA|TRBV9
CASSVADRRYEKLFF
TGTGCCAGCAGCGTAGCGGACAGGCGATATGAAAAACTGTTTTTT
>NA|TRBJ1-6|18|few|TRBV9
CASSPRGDRSSYNSPLHF
TGTGCCAGCAGCCCGAGAGGCGACAGAAGCTCCTATAATTCACCCCTCCACTTT
>NA|TRBJ1-4|12|NA|TRBV6-1
CASSYEGQELFF
TGTGCCAGCAGTTATGAGGGACAAGAACTGTTTTTT
>NA|TRBJ2-3|16|NA|TRBV4-2
CASSRLGSSATDTQYF
TGTGCCAGCAGCCGGCTCGGGAGTAGCGCCACAGATACGCAGTATTTT
>TRBD2|TRBJ2-5|18|NA|TRBV9
CASSVGGSGGLGLETQYF
TGTGCCAGCAGCGTAGGGGGTAGCGGGGGTCTCGGGTTGGAGACCCAGTACTTC
>NA|TRBJ2-7|16|NA|TRBV21-1
CASSKALGQGASEQYF
TGTGCCAGCAGCAAAGCCTTGGGACAGGGGGCCAGCGAGCAGTACTTC
>NA|TRBJ1-5|14|NA|TRBV30
CAWSQTSSDQPQHF
TGTGCCTGGAGTCAAACATCATCTGATCAGCCCCAGCATTTT
>NA|TRBJ2-5|14|NA|TRBV27
CASSLRQEGETQYF
TGTGCCAGCAGTTTAAGGCAGGAGGGAGAGACCCAGTACTTC
>NA|TRBJ1-4|16|NA|TRBV28
CASSLDPGTSGEKLFF
TGTGCCAGCAGCCTGGATCCGGGAACGAGTGGGGAAAAACTGTTTTTT
>TRBD1|TRBJ1-2|13|once|TRBV18
CASSPDRVYGYTF
TGTGCCAGCTCCCCGGACAGGGTCTATGGCTACACCTTC
>NA|TRBJ1-2|14|NA|TRBV28
CASSSHTLNYGYTF
TGTGCCAGCAGTTCTCATACTCTGAACTATGGCTACACCTTC
>NA|TRBJ2-3|12|NA|TRBV29-1
CSVEDSTDTQYF
TGCAGCGTTGAAGATTCTACAGATACGCAGTATTTT
>NA|TRBJ1-3|15|NA|TRBV14
CASSQVAVSGNTIYF
TGTGCCAGCAGCCAAGTGGCAGTCTCTGGAAACACCATATATTTT
>NA|TRBJ1-1|14|few|TRBV30
CAWSVRGGVIWAFF
TGTGCCTGGAGTGTACGGGGTGGCGTAATTTGGGCTTTCTTT
>NA|TRBJ2-7|14|NA|TRBV28
CASSLMSGGYEQYF
TGTGCCAGCAGTTTAATGTCTGGCGGGTACGAGCAGTACTTC